What follows are 20 T cell receptor beta chains derived from one specimen sequenced in a study of blood T cell repertoires in COVID-19. Measured with immunoSEQ multiplex PCR; TCRdb has only the in-frame clones, and not every one. The sample shows roughly 120,000 clones, 92% of them seen only once. Sequenced sample: peripheral blood. The receptors derive from a man aged 50-59 years with COVID-19, enrolled during active disease.

The rearrangement joins TRBV6-5 to TRBJ2-3, with D maybe TRBD1 (6 bases). This CDR3 is built from 14 residues. Trimming removed 4 bases from V and 3 bases from J, with 11 bases in between. CDR1 and CDR2 (germline): MNHEY, SVGAGI. The CDR3 region has the DNA TGTGCCAGCAGTTCAGGACAGCCTACAGATACGCAGTATTTT. This sequence encodes CASSSGQPTDTQYF.

The chain couples TRBV11-2 to TRBJ2-7; D remains ambiguous. The germline gives CDR1 SGHAT, CDR2 FQNNGV. The V gene lost 7 bases and the J gene lost 2 bases, with 12 bases spanning the gap. The CDR3 sequence is 13 residues long. The CDR3 region has the DNA TGTGCCAGCACCCTACCCCCCCCCTACGAGCAGTACGTC. Residues: CASTLPPPYEQYV.

This chain links TRBV7-2 with TRBJ1-4; D might be TRBD1 (6 bases). Germline lookup yields CDR1 SGHTA and CDR2 FQGNSA. Trimming left V 4 bases short and J 0 bases short, with 9 bases between. This CDR3 is built from 15 residues. The CDR3 region is CASSSRTATNEKLFF. CDR3 nucleotides: TGTGCCAGCAGCTCCAGGACAGCAACTAATGAAAAACTGTTTTTT.

This sequence joins TRBV6-5 and TRBJ1-2; D gene unclear. Trimming took 6 bases from V and 2 from J, leaving 13 bases between them. Looked up from germline, CDR1 is MNHEY and CDR2 is SVGAGI. The CDR3 totals 14 residues. The CDR3 bases are TGTGCCAGCAGCCGAGATCAGAGGAACTATGGCTACACCTTC. This sequence encodes CASSRDQRNYGYTF.

V and J are TRBV4-1 and TRBJ1-1; tentative D call: TRBD1 (6 bases). The V gene's germline CDR1 is MGHRA and CDR2 YSYEKL. Trimming took 1 base from V and 0 from J, leaving 12 bases between them. The CDR3 sequence is 16 residues long. Here the CDR3 DNA reads TGCGCCAGCAGCCAAGTACGAGGGGGAATGAACACTGAAGCTTTCTTT. Protein sequence: CASSQVRGGMNTEAFF.

The chain couples TRBV19 to TRBJ2-2; D gene uncertain. Germline loops: CDR1 LNHDA, CDR2 SQIVND (reference sequence). Deletions cut 3 bases from V and 1 base from J, with 9 bases between. CDR3 size: 15 residues. This chain's CDR3 is CASSMLFGNTGELFF. CDR3 bases: TGTGCCAGTAGTATGCTATTCGGGAACACCGGGGAGCTGTTTTTT.

The chain employs TRBV7-9 and TRBJ2-5; no definite D call. Looked up from germline, CDR1 is SEHNR and CDR2 is FQNEAQ (reference sequence). Trimming pared 0 bases from V and 7 bases from J, leaving 9 bases between. The CDR3 contains 13 residues. The CDR3 reads CASSLASGSTQYF. CDR3 sequence (DNA): TGTGCCAGCAGCTTAGCGTCCGGGTCGACCCAGTACTTC.

The chain employs TRBV19 and TRBJ2-7; 11 bases map to TRBD2. V shed 6 bases and J 0 bases; nucleotides not matched to a gene: 4. Germline V gene data show CDR1 as LNHDA and CDR2 as SQIVND (reference sequence). CDR3 length equals 15 residues. The CDR3 nucleotides are TGTGCCAGTAGGTCACTAGCGGGAGCCTCCTACGAGCAGTACTTC. This translates into CASRSLAGASYEQYF.

The rearrangement uses TRBV5-1 and TRBJ2-2; 8 bases map to TRBD2. Germline V lookup: CDR1 SGHRS, CDR2 YFSETQ. The CDR3 is 15 residues long. The V gene end was trimmed by 5 bases and the J gene end by 1 base; junction bases not matched to a gene: 4. The CDR3 sequence is CASRFSGMNTGELFF. In DNA form, the CDR3 reads TGCGCCAGCAGGTTTAGCGGGATGAACACCGGGGAGCTGTTTTTT.

This sequence joins TRBV5-1 and TRBJ1-2; TRBD1 aligns across 8 bases. The germline V gene encodes CDR1 SGHRS and CDR2 YFSETQ. CDR3 length: 13 residues. The ends lost 5 bases at V and 6 bases at J; junction bases unmatched: 6. The CDR3 DNA is TGCGCCAGCAGGCAGGGACAGGAGGATGGCTACACCTTC. As protein: CASRQGQEDGYTF.

The chain uses TRBV11-3 and TRBJ2-1; 10 bases map to TRBD2. J lost 6 bases, V lost 4 bases, and 3 bases had no gene match. Germline V lookup: CDR1 SGHNT, CDR2 YENEEA. CDR3 length: 14 amino acids. CDR3 nucleotides: TGTGCCAGCAGCTCTAGACTAGCGGGCAATGAGCAGTTCTTC. Its translation: CASSSRLAGNEQFF.

V and J are TRBV18 and TRBJ2-3, with a tentative D call TRBD2 (5 bases). The CDR3 runs 14 residues. V lost 3 bases to trimming and J lost 5 bases, with 12 bases between them. In germline, CDR1 is KGHSH, CDR2 LQKENI. CDR3 DNA sequence: TGTGCCAGCTCACCTATAGGGAGAGTAGATACGCAGTATTTT. Its protein is CASSPIGRVDTQYF.

The J gene is TRBJ1-1, the V gene TRBV3-1 (or the pseudogene TRBV3-2); TRBD1 matches 9 bases. Germline V gives CDR1 LGHDT, CDR2 YNNKEL (reference sequence). With V trimmed by 4 bases and J by 1 base, 1 base remained unmatched. This CDR3 region has 14 residues. In nucleotides, the CDR3 is TGTGCCAGCAGCCTGGGACAGGGGAACACTGAAGCTTTCTTT. Its protein product is CASSLGQGNTEAFF.

The rearrangement joins TRBV7-2 to TRBJ2-1; 10 bases fit TRBD2. Germline CDR1 reads SGHTA; CDR2 reads FQGNSA. The CDR3 runs 15 residues. J gave up 6 bases and V 5 bases, and 7 bases lay outside the gene matches. The chain's CDR3 is CASSNGLAVFNEQFF. CDR3 in DNA: TGTGCCAGCAGCAACGGACTAGCGGTTTTCAATGAGCAGTTCTTC.

This rearrangement joins TRBV2 to TRBJ2-5; a possible D gene is TRBD2 (5 bases). The germline V and J ends were trimmed by 4 bases and 5 bases, with 11 bases remaining between them. The CDR3 is made up of 13 amino acids. Germline lookup yields CDR1 SNHLY and CDR2 FYNNEI. The CDR3: CASSVGRGETQYF. In nucleotides, the CDR3 is TGTGCCAGCAGTGTAGGGCGAGGGGAGACCCAGTACTTC.

The rearrangement uses TRBV19 and TRBJ2-2; 8 nucleotides agree with TRBD1. Germline V gene data show CDR1 as LNHDA and CDR2 as SQIVND (reference sequence). The J segment lost 5 bases and the V segment lost 5 bases, leaving 7 bases of the junction unmatched. CDR3 length: 15 residues. The CDR3 reads CASSPGQGATGELFF. The CDR3 DNA reads TGTGCCAGTAGTCCCGGGCAGGGGGCGACCGGGGAGCTGTTTTTT.

The V and J genes are TRBV9 and TRBJ2-6; 9 bases match TRBD2. Germline CDR1 reads SGDLS; CDR2 reads YYNGEE. With V trimmed by 3 bases and J by 1 base, 8 bases remained unmatched. CDR3 length: 18 residues. The CDR3 DNA is TGTGCCAGCAGCGGGACTAGCGACACTATTTCTGGGGCCAACGTCCTGACTTTC. This codes for CASSGTSDTISGANVLTF. Looking up the rest from reference TRBV9 and TRBJ2-6 gives the full variable domain: DSGVTQTPKHLITATGQRVTLRCSPRSGDLSVYWYQQSLDQGLQFLIQYYNGEERAKGNILERFSAQQFPDLHSELNLSSLELGDSALYFCASSGTSDTISGANVLTFGAGSRLTVL.

The rearrangement uses TRBV19 and TRBJ2-4; tentatively, D is TRBD2 (7 bases). The V gene's germline CDR1 is LNHDA and CDR2 SQIVND (reference sequence). V lost 5 bases and J lost 2, with 19 bases in between. The CDR3 length is 17 residues. CDR3 in amino acids: CASSSLAGAGSKNIQYF. The CDR3 nucleotides read TGTGCCAGTAGTTCCCTCGCGGGGGCAGGGTCCAAAAACATTCAGTACTTC.

This clone was recorded a few times. The J gene is TRBJ2-2, the V gene TRBV27, with 11 positions matching TRBD2. CDR1 is MNHEY, CDR2 SMNVEV, per germline (reference sequence). J was trimmed by 6 bases and V by 5 bases; bases with no gene match: 8. The CDR3 loop spans 16 amino acids. The CDR3 DNA follows: TGTGCCAGCAGTCCACAACTAGCGGGGGTATCCGGGGAGCTGTTTTTT. It is translated as CASSPQLAGVSGELFF.

V gene TRBV28 combines with J gene TRBJ1-1, with TRBD1 identical over 8 bases. J gave up 5 bases and V 7 bases, and 18 bases lay outside the gene matches. The CDR3 consists of 17 residues. Germline V lookup: CDR1 MDHEN, CDR2 SYDVKM. In DNA, the CDR3 is TGTGCCAGCAATTCGCCTAGGACAGGGAATAGACGGACTGAAGCTTTCTTT. This codes for CASNSPRTGNRRTEAFF.